This record covers a single T cell receptor (beta chain). Time point of the sample: pretreatment peripheral blood. Patients presented with locally advanced or metastatic urothelial carcinoma. Pretreatment and on-treatment blood mononuclear cell samples were taken, totaling between 1 and 8 time points per patient. The data were produced by immunoSEQ multiplex PCR, yet TCRdb's version contains in-frame clones alone and is incomplete. Of tens of thousands of clones listed, under 90% are singletons. The data are from a study of PD-L1 blockade in urothelial cancer. Study-wide context: Every 3 weeks, patients received intravenous atezolizumab 1,200 mg, beginning 2014. Blood samples had a median of approximately 140,000 T cells, roughly 76,000 unique TCRs, and clonality roughly 0.088.

This CDR3 contains 15 residues. Germline lookup yields CDR1 LGHNT and CDR2 FRNRAP. V dropped 1 base and J dropped 6; count of bases not matched to a gene: 6. The TCR comes from a man in his 70s with urothelial cancer. Sequenced here: PBMCs, sampled around atezolizumab (anti-PD-L1) treatment. The chain carries TRBV12-5 and TRBJ1-5; 7 bases map to TRBD1. The CDR3 is CASGLGDSISQPQHF. CDR3 sequence (DNA): TGTGCTAGTGGTTTGGGGGACAGTATCAGTCAGCCCCAGCATTTT.